This is a list of T cell receptor beta chains from one sample in a study of T cell repertoires in cytomegalovirus infection. Each CDR3 protein gets one entry after TCRdb re-called the reads with MiXCR. The data hold 150,000 to 200,000 distinct CDR3 sequences, with 25% to 30% observed a single time. Sequencing was done on a sample of PBMCs. These receptors all come from a human donor in good health (CMV status not recorded). Some clones in this sample may be carry-over from other donors' samples. The CDR3 runs from the conserved cysteine through the conserved F or W. The D gene is left open where the match is weak. Some rows have no size entry. The others give once, few or many, or a class for an expanded clone.

v_gene: TRBV12-3/TRBV12-4; abundance: -; j_gene: TRBJ2-1; d_gene: TRBD1; len: 14; CDR3nt: TGTGCCAGCAGTTTAGTGGGGACAGGGGATGAGCAGTTCTTC; CDR3aa: CASSLVGTGDEQFF
v_gene: TRBV7-2; abundance: few; j_gene: TRBJ1-2; d_gene: -; len: 15; CDR3nt: TGTGCCAGCAGCTCGACGGCGGGACATAGCATCGGCTACACCTTC; CDR3aa: CASSSTAGHSIGYTF
v_gene: TRBV6-8; abundance: -; j_gene: TRBJ1-2; d_gene: -; len: 12; CDR3nt: TGTGCCAGCAGTTACGGGCCCTATGGCTACACCTTC; CDR3aa: CASSYGPYGYTF
v_gene: TRBV20-1; abundance: -; j_gene: TRBJ1-1; d_gene: -; len: 11; CDR3nt: TGCAGTGCTAGCAGGAACACTGAAGCTTTCTTT; CDR3aa: CSASRNTEAFF
v_gene: TRBV2; abundance: -; j_gene: TRBJ2-7; d_gene: -; len: 11; CDR3nt: TGTGCCAGCAGTGTACTGTCCGAGCAGTACTTC; CDR3aa: CASSVLSEQYF
v_gene: TRBV7-2; abundance: many; j_gene: TRBJ1-1; d_gene: -; len: 12; CDR3nt: TGTGCCAGCAGCTCGGGAGTCACTGAAGCTTTCTTT; CDR3aa: CASSSGVTEAFF
v_gene: TRBV20-1; abundance: -; j_gene: TRBJ1-1; d_gene: TRBD1; len: 14; CDR3nt: TGCAGTGCTAGAACCGGGACAGGAATCACTGAAGCTTTCTTT; CDR3aa: CSARTGTGITEAFF
v_gene: TRBV20-1; abundance: few; j_gene: TRBJ2-2; d_gene: -; len: 14; CDR3nt: TGCAGTGCTAGGGGACTCTTGAACACCGGGGAGCTGTTTTTT; CDR3aa: CSARGLLNTGELFF
v_gene: TRBV7-6; abundance: few; j_gene: TRBJ2-1; d_gene: -; len: 17; CDR3nt: TGTGCCAGCAGCTTCGCCGGGACACCTCTCTCCTACAATGAGCAGTTCTTC; CDR3aa: CASSFAGTPLSYNEQFF
v_gene: TRBV12-3/TRBV12-4; abundance: -; j_gene: TRBJ2-5; d_gene: -; len: 13; CDR3nt: TGTGCCAGCAGTTCGGGACGCCAAGAGACCCAGTACTTC; CDR3aa: CASSSGRQETQYF
v_gene: TRBV20-1; abundance: -; j_gene: TRBJ2-1; d_gene: TRBD2; len: 15; CDR3nt: TGCAGTGTCCCAACTAGCGGTGGTAACGGAGATGAGCAGTTCTTC; CDR3aa: CSVPTSGGNGDEQFF
v_gene: TRBV20-1; abundance: -; j_gene: TRBJ1-2; d_gene: -; len: 11; CDR3nt: TGCAGTGCGATGGGAGACTATGGCTACACCTTC; CDR3aa: CSAMGDYGYTF
v_gene: TRBV7-9; abundance: many; j_gene: TRBJ1-2; d_gene: TRBD1; len: 15; CDR3nt: TGTGCCAGCAGCTCGACCGGGACAGCAAACTATGGCTACACCTTC; CDR3aa: CASSSTGTANYGYTF
v_gene: TRBV19; abundance: -; j_gene: TRBJ2-1; d_gene: -; len: 15; CDR3nt: TGTGCCAGTAGTATCGTACACGGCTCCTACAATGAGCAGTTCTTC; CDR3aa: CASSIVHGSYNEQFF
v_gene: TRBV4-2; abundance: -; j_gene: TRBJ2-1; d_gene: TRBD2; len: 16; CDR3nt: TGTGCCAGCAGCCAAGCCAGCGGGGGGGCCAACAATGAGCAGTTCTTC; CDR3aa: CASSQASGGANNEQFF
v_gene: TRBV15; abundance: -; j_gene: TRBJ1-2; d_gene: -; len: 11; CDR3nt: TGTGCCACCAGCAGAGCCAGTGGCTACACCTTC; CDR3aa: CATSRASGYTF
v_gene: TRBV7-2; abundance: -; j_gene: TRBJ1-1; d_gene: -; len: 13; CDR3nt: TGTGCCAGCAGCTCCCCCGGGGACACTGAAGCTTTCTTT; CDR3aa: CASSSPGDTEAFF
v_gene: TRBV7-9; abundance: many; j_gene: TRBJ1-1; d_gene: -; len: 16; CDR3nt: TGTGCCAGCAGCCGGGCAGGCGTCTATTCGAACACTGAAGCTTTCTTT; CDR3aa: CASSRAGVYSNTEAFF
v_gene: TRBV7-2; abundance: -; j_gene: TRBJ2-2; d_gene: -; len: 15; CDR3nt: TGTGCCAGCAGCTTGGTGGACGGTGCACCCGGGGAGCTGTTTTTT; CDR3aa: CASSLVDGAPGELFF
v_gene: TRBV3-1; abundance: -; j_gene: TRBJ2-7; d_gene: -; len: 13; CDR3nt: TGTGCCAGCAGCCAAGAGCAAGGGTTCGAGCAGTACTTC; CDR3aa: CASSQEQGFEQYF
v_gene: TRBV6-5; abundance: once; j_gene: TRBJ2-2; d_gene: TRBD2; len: 16; CDR3nt: TGTGCCAGCAGTGGGGCGGGGACTACTTTCACCGGGGAGCTGTTTTTT; CDR3aa: CASSGAGTTFTGELFF
v_gene: TRBV7-3; abundance: -; j_gene: TRBJ2-1; d_gene: TRBD2; len: 15; CDR3nt: TGTGCCAGCAGCTTTACTAGCGGGGGGGGGGTTGAGCAGTTCTTC; CDR3aa: CASSFTSGGGVEQFF
v_gene: TRBV30; abundance: -; j_gene: TRBJ1-5; d_gene: -; len: 14; CDR3nt: TGTGCCTGGAACCAGGGAGATAGCAATCAGCCCCAGCATTTT; CDR3aa: CAWNQGDSNQPQHF
v_gene: TRBV11-3; abundance: many; j_gene: TRBJ2-2; d_gene: -; len: 18; CDR3nt: TGTGCCAGCAGCTTAGGGCGGACTGATCGCCCGAACACCGGGGAGCTGTTTTTT; CDR3aa: CASSLGRTDRPNTGELFF
v_gene: TRBV30; abundance: -; j_gene: TRBJ1-6; d_gene: TRBD1; len: 14; CDR3nt: TGTGCCTGGACCGGGACAGGGGGCGAGGGTCCCCTCCACTTT; CDR3aa: CAWTGTGGEGPLHF
v_gene: TRBV6-1; abundance: -; j_gene: TRBJ1-1; d_gene: TRBD1; len: 17; CDR3nt: TGTGCCAGCAGTGGATCGACAGGGTATTTAGGGAACACTGAAGCTTTCTTT; CDR3aa: CASSGSTGYLGNTEAFF
v_gene: TRBV29-1; abundance: -; j_gene: TRBJ2-5; d_gene: -; len: 12; CDR3nt: TGCAGCGTCGCTGACAGCGGCGAGACCCAGTACTTC; CDR3aa: CSVADSGETQYF
v_gene: TRBV7-2; abundance: few; j_gene: TRBJ2-5; d_gene: -; len: 14; CDR3nt: TGTGCCAGCAGCCTCCAGACAGGACAAGAGACCCAGTACTTC; CDR3aa: CASSLQTGQETQYF
v_gene: TRBV6-2/TRBV6-3; abundance: -; j_gene: TRBJ1-2; d_gene: -; len: 13; CDR3nt: TGTGCCAGCAGTTGGGAAGGGTCCTATGGCTACACCTTC; CDR3aa: CASSWEGSYGYTF
v_gene: TRBV7-2; abundance: -; j_gene: TRBJ1-2; d_gene: -; len: 14; CDR3nt: TGTGCCAGCAGCCCAGGGGTCAACAACTATGGCTACACCTTC; CDR3aa: CASSPGVNNYGYTF
v_gene: TRBV20-1; abundance: -; j_gene: TRBJ2-7; d_gene: TRBD1; len: 13; CDR3nt: TGCAGTGCTAGAGGGGACAGGGGATTCGAGCAGTACTTC; CDR3aa: CSARGDRGFEQYF
v_gene: TRBV10-2; abundance: -; j_gene: TRBJ1-5; d_gene: -; len: 16; CDR3nt: TGCGCCACCCAAGGAACCCTAAATATGGGCAATCAGCCCCAGCATTTT; CDR3aa: CATQGTLNMGNQPQHF
v_gene: TRBV2; abundance: few; j_gene: TRBJ2-2; d_gene: -; len: 12; CDR3nt: TGTGCCAGTTGGACCTTCACCGGGGAGCTGTTTTTT; CDR3aa: CASWTFTGELFF
v_gene: TRBV20-1; abundance: -; j_gene: TRBJ1-2; d_gene: -; len: 12; CDR3nt: TGCAGTGCCACGGGGATAAACTATGGCTACACCTTC; CDR3aa: CSATGINYGYTF
v_gene: TRBV27; abundance: -; j_gene: TRBJ1-5; d_gene: -; len: 16; CDR3nt: TGTGCCAGCGGCGTACAGGAGGCGGTGGGCAATCAGCCCCAGCATTTT; CDR3aa: CASGVQEAVGNQPQHF
v_gene: TRBV6-1; abundance: many; j_gene: TRBJ2-3; d_gene: -; len: 13; CDR3nt: TGTGCCAGCAGTGAAGCGCTTCTAGATACGCAGTATTTT; CDR3aa: CASSEALLDTQYF
v_gene: TRBV7-9; abundance: few; j_gene: TRBJ1-5; d_gene: -; len: 14; CDR3nt: TGTGCCAGCAGCTTCGGGACTAGCGGGCAGCCCCAGCATTTT; CDR3aa: CASSFGTSGQPQHF
v_gene: TRBV7-9; abundance: few; j_gene: TRBJ1-2; d_gene: -; len: 15; CDR3nt: TGTGCCAGCAGCTTAGACAGCGCGGTGGGCTATGGCTACACCTTC; CDR3aa: CASSLDSAVGYGYTF
v_gene: TRBV7-9; abundance: -; j_gene: TRBJ2-3; d_gene: -; len: 16; CDR3nt: TGTGCCAGCAGCTTATCGGAGGGCGCTGAGAGAGATACGCAGTATTTT; CDR3aa: CASSLSEGAERDTQYF
v_gene: TRBV11-2; abundance: few; j_gene: TRBJ2-6; d_gene: -; len: 15; CDR3nt: TGTGCCAGCAGAAGGGGGGGGTCTGGGGCCAACGTCCTGACTTTC; CDR3aa: CASRRGGSGANVLTF
v_gene: TRBV12-3/TRBV12-4; abundance: few; j_gene: TRBJ2-2; d_gene: TRBD2; len: 16; CDR3nt: TGTGCCACCTTAGGGGCCAGCGGGGGGGCACCCGGGGAGCTGTTTTTT; CDR3aa: CATLGASGGAPGELFF
v_gene: TRBV19; abundance: few; j_gene: TRBJ2-5; d_gene: -; len: 12; CDR3nt: TGTGCCACTAGACAGGTGGGAGAGACCCAGTACTTC; CDR3aa: CATRQVGETQYF